This TCR beta chain was obtained from a study of CD8+CD57+ T cells in acquired aplastic anemia. The junction had 6 bases not matched to a gene; V was cut back by 9 bases and J by 3 bases. The germline V gene has CDR1 SNHLY and CDR2 FYNNEI. The CDR3 runs to 13 residues. Genomic DNA served as template for TCR beta VDJ and CDR3 profiling. Each CDR3 protein gets one entry after TCRdb re-called the reads with MiXCR. The sample records 250,000 to 300,000 distinct CDR3 sequences, approximately 58% being singletons. In this sample, this clonotype turned up a few times. Individuals selected for sequencing had exhibited CD8+CD57+ cell expansion on flow cytometry.

The chain employs TRBV2 and TRBJ2-5; TRBD2 matches 8 bases. This clonotype was obtained from a human donor with aplastic anemia. The sample was sorted CD4+, CD8+, or CD8+CD57+ T cells (not recorded which) from PBMCs. The CDR3 region has the DNA TGTGCCAGAGCGGGGGCGCGGAAAGAGACCCAGTACTTC. Amino acids: CARAGARKETQYF.